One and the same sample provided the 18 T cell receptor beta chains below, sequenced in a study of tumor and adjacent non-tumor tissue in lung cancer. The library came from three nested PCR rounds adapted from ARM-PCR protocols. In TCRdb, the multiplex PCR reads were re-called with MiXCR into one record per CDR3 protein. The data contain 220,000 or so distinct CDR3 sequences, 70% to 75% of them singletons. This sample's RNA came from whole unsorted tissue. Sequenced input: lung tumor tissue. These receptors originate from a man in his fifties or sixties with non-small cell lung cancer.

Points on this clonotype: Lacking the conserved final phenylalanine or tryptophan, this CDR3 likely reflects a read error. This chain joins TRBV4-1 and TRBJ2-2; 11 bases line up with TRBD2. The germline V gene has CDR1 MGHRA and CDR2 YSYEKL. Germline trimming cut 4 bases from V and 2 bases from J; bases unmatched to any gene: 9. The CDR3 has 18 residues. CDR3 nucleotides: TGCGCCAGCAGCCTACGTGGACTAGCGGGTGGAAACACCGGGGAGCTGTTTTAT. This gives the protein CASSLRGLAGGNTGELFY.

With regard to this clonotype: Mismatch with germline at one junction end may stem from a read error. In nucleotides, the CDR3 is TGTACCAGCAGCCAAGACAGGGTCCACACAGATACGCAGTATTTT. Protein product: CTSSQDRVHTDTQYF. V is TRBV4-2 and J is TRBJ2-3; 7 bases align to TRBD1. CDR1 is LGHNA, CDR2 YNFKEQ, per germline. CDR3 length: 15 residues.

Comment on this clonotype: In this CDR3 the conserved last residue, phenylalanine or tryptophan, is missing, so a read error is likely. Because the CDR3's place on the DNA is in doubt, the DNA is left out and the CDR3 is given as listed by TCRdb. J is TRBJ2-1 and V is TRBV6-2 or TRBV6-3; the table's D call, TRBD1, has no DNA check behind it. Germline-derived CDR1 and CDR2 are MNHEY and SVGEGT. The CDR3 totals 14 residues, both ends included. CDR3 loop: CVSTDRTARNEMFL.

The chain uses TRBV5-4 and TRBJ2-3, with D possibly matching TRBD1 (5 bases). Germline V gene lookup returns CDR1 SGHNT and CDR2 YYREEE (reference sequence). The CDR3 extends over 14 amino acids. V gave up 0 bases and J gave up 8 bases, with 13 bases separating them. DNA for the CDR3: TGTGCCAGCAGCTTGGCAGGGTTCGCAGTTACGCAGTATTTT. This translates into CASSLAGFAVTQYF.

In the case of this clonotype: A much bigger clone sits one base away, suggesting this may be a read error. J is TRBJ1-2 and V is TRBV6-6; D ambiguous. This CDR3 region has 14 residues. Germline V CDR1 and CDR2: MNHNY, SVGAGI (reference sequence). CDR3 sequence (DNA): TGTGCCAGCAATTACGGCTCAGATAACTATGGCTACACCTTC. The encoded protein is CASNYGSDNYGYTF.

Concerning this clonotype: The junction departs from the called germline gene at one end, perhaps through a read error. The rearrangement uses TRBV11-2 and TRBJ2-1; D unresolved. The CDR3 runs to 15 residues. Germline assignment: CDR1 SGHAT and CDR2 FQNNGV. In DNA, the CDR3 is TGTGCCAGTAGCCTCCGTCCAAGGTCCTACAATGAGCAGATCTTC. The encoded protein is CASSLRPRSYNEQIF.

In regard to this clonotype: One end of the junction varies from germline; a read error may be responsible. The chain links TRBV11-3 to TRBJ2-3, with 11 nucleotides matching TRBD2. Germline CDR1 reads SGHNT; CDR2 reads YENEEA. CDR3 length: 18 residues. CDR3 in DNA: TGTGTCAGCAGCTCCGGGACAGTAGCGGGGGGGCCCGCAGATACGCAGTATTTT. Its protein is CVSSSGTVAGGPADTQYF. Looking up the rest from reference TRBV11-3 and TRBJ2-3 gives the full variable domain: EAGVVQSPRYKIIEKKQPVAFWCNPISGHNTLYWYLQNLGQGPELLIRYENEEAVDDSQLPKDRFSAERLKGVDSTLKIQPAELGDSAVYLCVSSSGTVAGGPADTQYFGPGTRLTVL.

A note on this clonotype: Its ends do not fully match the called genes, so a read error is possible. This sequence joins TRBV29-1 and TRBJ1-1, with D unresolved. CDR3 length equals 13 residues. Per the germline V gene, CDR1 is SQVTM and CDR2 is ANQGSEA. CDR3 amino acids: CSVPGMANTEAFF. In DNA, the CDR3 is TGCAGCGTTCCGGGGATGGCGAACACCGAAGCTTTCTTT.

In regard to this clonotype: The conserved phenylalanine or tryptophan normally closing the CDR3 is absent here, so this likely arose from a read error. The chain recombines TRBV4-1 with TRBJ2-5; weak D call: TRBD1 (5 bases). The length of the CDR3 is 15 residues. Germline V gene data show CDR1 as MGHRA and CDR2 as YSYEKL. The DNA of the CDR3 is TGCGCCAGCAACCAAGGTCCAGGGTTGGATGAGACCCAGTACTTG. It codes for CASNQGPGLDETQYL.

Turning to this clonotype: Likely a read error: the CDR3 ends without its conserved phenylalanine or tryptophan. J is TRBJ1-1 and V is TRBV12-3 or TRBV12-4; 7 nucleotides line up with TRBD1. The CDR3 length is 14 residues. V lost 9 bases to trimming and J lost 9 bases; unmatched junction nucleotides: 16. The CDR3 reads CARSTGTVGGKAFI. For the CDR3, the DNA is TGTGCCAGGAGTACCGGGACAGTGGGGGGGAAAGCTTTCATT.

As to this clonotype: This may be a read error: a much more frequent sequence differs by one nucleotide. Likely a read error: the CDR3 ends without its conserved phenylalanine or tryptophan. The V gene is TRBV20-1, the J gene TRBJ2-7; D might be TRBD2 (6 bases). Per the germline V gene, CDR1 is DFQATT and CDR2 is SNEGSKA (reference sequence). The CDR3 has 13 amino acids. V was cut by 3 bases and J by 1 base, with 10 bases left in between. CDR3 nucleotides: TGCAGTGCTAGGGCGGGAAGGTCCTACGAGCAGTACCTC. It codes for CSARAGRSYEQYL.

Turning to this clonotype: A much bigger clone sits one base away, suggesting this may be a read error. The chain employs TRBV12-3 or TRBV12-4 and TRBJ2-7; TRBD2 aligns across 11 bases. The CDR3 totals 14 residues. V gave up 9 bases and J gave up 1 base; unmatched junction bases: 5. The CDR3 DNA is TGTGCCAGAGGGCTAGCGGGGGGATCCTACGAGCAGTACTTC. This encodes CARGLAGGSYEQYF.

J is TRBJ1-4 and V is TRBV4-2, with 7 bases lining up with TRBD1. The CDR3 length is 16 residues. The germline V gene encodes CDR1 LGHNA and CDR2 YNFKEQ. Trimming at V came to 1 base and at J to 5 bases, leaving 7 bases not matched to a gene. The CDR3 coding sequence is TGTGCCAGCAGCCAAGCTGTTCAGGGGGTGAATGAAAAACTGTTTTTT. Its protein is CASSQAVQGVNEKLFF.

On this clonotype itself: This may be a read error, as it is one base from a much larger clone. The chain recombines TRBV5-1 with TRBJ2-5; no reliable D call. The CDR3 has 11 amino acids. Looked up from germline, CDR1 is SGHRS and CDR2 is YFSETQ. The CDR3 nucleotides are TGCGCCGGCAGCCAACAAGAGACCCAGTACTTC. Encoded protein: CAGSQQETQYF.

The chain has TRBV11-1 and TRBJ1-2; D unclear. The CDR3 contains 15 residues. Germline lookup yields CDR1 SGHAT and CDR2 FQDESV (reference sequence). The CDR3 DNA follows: TGTGTCACCAGCCCCCGGAGACAAGTTAACTATGGCTACACCTTC. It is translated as CVTSPRRQVNYGYTF.

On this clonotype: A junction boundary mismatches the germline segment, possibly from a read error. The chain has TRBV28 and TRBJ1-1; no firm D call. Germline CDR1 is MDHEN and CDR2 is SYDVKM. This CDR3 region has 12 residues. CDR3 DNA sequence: TGTGTCAGCAGTTTGGTGAACACTGAAGCTTTCTTT. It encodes CVSSLVNTEAFF.

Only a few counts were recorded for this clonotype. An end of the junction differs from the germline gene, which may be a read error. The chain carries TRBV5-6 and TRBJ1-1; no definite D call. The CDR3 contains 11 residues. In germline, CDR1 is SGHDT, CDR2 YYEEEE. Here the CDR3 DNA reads TGTGCCAGCAGCTGGTGCACTGAAGCTTTATTT. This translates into CASSWCTEALF.

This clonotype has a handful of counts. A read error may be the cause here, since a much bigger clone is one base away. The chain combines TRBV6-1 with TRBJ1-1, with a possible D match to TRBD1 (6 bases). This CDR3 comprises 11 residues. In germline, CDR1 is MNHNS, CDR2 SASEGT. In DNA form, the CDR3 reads TGTGTCAGCAACAGGGCGGGGTGGGCTTTCTTT. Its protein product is CVSNRAGWAFF.